A selection of T cell receptor beta chains follows, all from one sample in a study of blood T cell repertoires in COVID-19. Here immunoSEQ multiplex PCR was the method, and the copy in TCRdb shows in-frame clones only, minus some. Of under 200,000 clones listed, approximately 84% are singletons. Sequencing input: PBMCs or T cells enriched from blood (not recorded which). These receptors all stem from a man in his forties or fifties who had recovered from COVID-19. The CDR3 runs from the conserved cysteine through the conserved F or W. Fields, in order: V gene, D gene, J gene, clone size, CDR3 DNA, CDR3 protein. D genes are given only for firm matches. Part of the rows lack a size; the others show once, few, many or a class for expanded clones.

TRBV19,.,TRBJ1-5,.,TGTGCCAGTACTTATAGCAATCAGCCCCAGCATTTT,CASTYSNQPQHF
TRBV6-1,TRBD2,TRBJ2-1,.,TGTGCCAGCAGTGAAAGGGGACTAGTCTGGAATGAGCAGTTCTTC,CASSERGLVWNEQFF
TRBV27,TRBD1,TRBJ2-7,.,TGTGCCAGCAGCAAAAGTACCCCGGGACAGGGCGTCTTC,CASSKSTPGQGVF
TRBV7-9,TRBD1,TRBJ1-4,.,TGTGCCAGCAGCTCCCAAACAGGGGTTGGTGAAAAACTGTTTTTT,CASSSQTGVGEKLFF
TRBV4-1,.,TRBJ2-7,.,TGCGCCAGCAGCCAAGGGCGGGGAAGCTCCTACGAGCAGTACTTC,CASSQGRGSSYEQYF
TRBV10-1,TRBD2,TRBJ2-3,.,TGCGCCAGCAGTGAGGCGAAACTAGCGGGGGGGGGAGACCGTTCCACAGATACGCAGTATTTT,CASSEAKLAGGGDRSTDTQYF
TRBV24-1,.,TRBJ2-3,.,TGTGCCACCAGGGGGGGGAGACAGGGGTACACAGATACGCAGTATTTT,CATRGGRQGYTDTQYF
TRBV7-9,TRBD1,TRBJ2-6,.,TGTGCCAGCCGGGACAGTTTCTCTGGGGCCAACGTCCTGACTTTC,CASRDSFSGANVLTF
TRBV28,.,TRBJ1-2,.,TGTGCCAGCAGTTCGCCTCGGGGAGGGGAGATATATGGCTACACCTTC,CASSSPRGGEIYGYTF
TRBV5-1,TRBD2,TRBJ2-7,few,TGCGCCAGCAGGGGAGGGACGACGAGCTCCTACGAGCAGTACTTC,CASRGGTTSSYEQYF
TRBV3-1/TRBV3-2,.,TRBJ2-7,.,TGTGCCAGCAGCCAAGAATTGAGAAGCTCCTACGAGCAGTACTTC,CASSQELRSSYEQYF
TRBV29-1,TRBD1,TRBJ2-7,.,TGCAGCGGCCGAAACGGACAGGGGGGCGAGCAGTACTTC,CSGRNGQGGEQYF
TRBV6-1,.,TRBJ1-4,.,TGTGCCAGCAGTGAGGGCAGGGCCAGCGAAAAACTGTTTTTT,CASSEGRASEKLFF
TRBV7-8,TRBD1,TRBJ1-4,.,TGTGCCAGCAGCTGGACAGGGGGCGCCCCTAATGAAAAACTGTTTTTT,CASSWTGGAPNEKLFF
TRBV25-1,.,TRBJ1-3,.,TGTGCCAGCAGTGAGGGAGGGGGAAACACCATATATTTT,CASSEGGGNTIYF
TRBV2,TRBD1,TRBJ2-4,.,TGTGCCAGCAGTGAAGGCACGTATCGGGACAGGGGGGTAGGCATTCAGTACTTC,CASSEGTYRDRGVGIQYF
TRBV28,TRBD1,TRBJ2-4,.,TGTGCCAGCACCACCACAGGGGCTGGCAAAAACATTCAGTACTTC,CASTTTGAGKNIQYF
TRBV6-5,.,TRBJ2-7,.,TGTGCCAGCAGTTACCCCCAAGCGAGGGTTTCCTACGAGCAGTACTTC,CASSYPQARVSYEQYF
TRBV7-2,.,TRBJ2-6,few,TGTGCCAGCAGCTACCATAGCTCTGGGGCCAACGTCCTGACTTTC,CASSYHSSGANVLTF
TRBV9,.,TRBJ2-3,.,TGTGCCAGCAGCGCAGAACAGCCGACAGATACGCAGTATTTT,CASSAEQPTDTQYF
TRBV6-5,.,TRBJ1-3,.,TGTGCCAGCAGATCACAGGTTACAGGAAACACCATATATTTT,CASRSQVTGNTIYF
TRBV28,.,TRBJ1-2,few,TGTGCCAGCAGTTTTGGTACTCCGGCCAGGGGCTATGGCTACACCTTC,CASSFGTPARGYGYTF
TRBV7-8,TRBD2,TRBJ2-3,.,TGTGCCATCCAGCCGGGGGGAAGCACAGATACGCAGTATTTT,CAIQPGGSTDTQYF
TRBV28,TRBD1,TRBJ1-5,.,TGTGCCAGCAGTTCGGAATGGACAGGGGTCAATCAGCCCCAGCATTTT,CASSSEWTGVNQPQHF
TRBV11-2,.,TRBJ1-4,.,TGTGCCAGCGGACAACCCGGCAGAACGGCAACTAATGAAAAACTGTTTTTT,CASGQPGRTATNEKLFF
TRBV9,.,TRBJ1-3,once,TGTGCCAGCAGCGTAGGGCAGGGAACTTACACCATATATTTT,CASSVGQGTYTIYF
TRBV12-3/TRBV12-4,.,TRBJ1-5,.,TGTGCCAGCAGGGAAAGGGACTGGCAGCCCCAGCATTTT,CASRERDWQPQHF
TRBV5-1,.,TRBJ2-1,.,TGCGCCAGCAGCTTGTCCCGTGACAATGAGCAGTTCTTC,CASSLSRDNEQFF
TRBV5-1,TRBD1,TRBJ1-1,.,TGCGCCAGCAGCGGTCAGGGGGCAGGGGAAGCTTTCTTT,CASSGQGAGEAFF
TRBV9,.,TRBJ2-5,.,TGTGCCAGCAGCGTAGCTGGGCAGGGAGAGACCCAGTACTTC,CASSVAGQGETQYF
TRBV9,.,TRBJ2-3,.,TGTGCCAGCAGCGTAGGCGGGGAAGATACGCAGTATTTT,CASSVGGEDTQYF
TRBV19,.,TRBJ1-1,.,TGTGCCAGTAGTATCGAGGCCGGGACAATGAACACTGAAGCTTTCTTT,CASSIEAGTMNTEAFF
TRBV10-3,.,TRBJ2-6,.,TGTGCCATCAGTTTCCCGGGACACCGGGACCCTTCTGGGGCCAACGTCCTGACTTTC,CAISFPGHRDPSGANVLTF
TRBV29-1,.,TRBJ2-7,.,TGCAGCGTTGTCTCGCTAGGCTACGAGCAGTACTTC,CSVVSLGYEQYF
TRBV5-6,.,TRBJ1-2,.,TGTGCCAGCAGCTTGGCCCGGGGAACTAACTATGGCTACACCTTC,CASSLARGTNYGYTF
TRBV7-2,TRBD1,TRBJ2-7,few,TGTGCCAGCAGCTCGCCCTCAGGCCGGACAGGGGGTTTCTACGAGCAGTACTTC,CASSSPSGRTGGFYEQYF